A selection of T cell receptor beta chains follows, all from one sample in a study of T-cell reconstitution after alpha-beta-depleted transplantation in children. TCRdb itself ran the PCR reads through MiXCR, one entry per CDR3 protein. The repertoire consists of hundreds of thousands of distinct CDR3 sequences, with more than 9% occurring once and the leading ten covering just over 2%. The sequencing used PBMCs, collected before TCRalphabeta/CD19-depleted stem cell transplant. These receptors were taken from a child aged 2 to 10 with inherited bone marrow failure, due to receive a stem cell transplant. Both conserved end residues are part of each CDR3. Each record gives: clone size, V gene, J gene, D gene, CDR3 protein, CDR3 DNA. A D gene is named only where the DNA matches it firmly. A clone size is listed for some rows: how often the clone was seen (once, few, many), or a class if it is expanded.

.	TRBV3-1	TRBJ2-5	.	CASSQEDVKETQYF	TGTGCCAGCAGCCAAGAGGACGTAAAAGAGACCCAGTACTTC
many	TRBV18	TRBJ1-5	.	CASSPTKAGDNQPQHF	TGTGCCAGCTCACCGACTAAAGCAGGGGACAATCAGCCCCAGCATTTT
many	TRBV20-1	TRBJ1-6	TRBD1	CSAVGTVASPLHF	TGCAGTGCTGTCGGGACAGTCGCTTCACCCCTCCACTTT
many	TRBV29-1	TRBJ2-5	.	CSVETATGETQYF	TGCAGCGTTGAGACAGCCACGGGGGAGACCCAGTACTTC
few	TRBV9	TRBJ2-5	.	CASSVGWRSDQGTQYF	TGTGCCAGCAGCGTAGGTTGGAGGTCTGATCAAGGGACCCAGTACTTC
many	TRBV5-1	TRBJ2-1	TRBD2	CASSLPGGPYNEQFF	TGCGCCAGCAGCTTGCCGGGAGGGCCCTACAATGAGCAGTTCTTC
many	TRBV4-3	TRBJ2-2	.	CASSPGPRGTGELFF	TGCGCCAGCAGCCCGGGGCCCAGGGGCACCGGGGAGCTGTTTTTT
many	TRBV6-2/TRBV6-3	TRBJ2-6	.	CASVRMSSGANVLTF	TGTGCCAGCGTCAGGATGAGCTCTGGGGCCAACGTCCTGACTTTC
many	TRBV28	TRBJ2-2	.	CASLSPRKNTGELFF	TGTGCCAGCCTAAGCCCTAGGAAAAACACCGGGGAGCTGTTTTTT
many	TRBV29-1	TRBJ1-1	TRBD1	CSVEDRMGQGASTEAFF	TGCAGCGTTGAAGATAGAATGGGACAGGGGGCGAGCACTGAAGCTTTCTTT
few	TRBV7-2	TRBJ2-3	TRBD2	CASSKGLESDTQYF	TGTGCCAGCAGCAAGGGACTAGAATCAGATACGCAGTATTTT
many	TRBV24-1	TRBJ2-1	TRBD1	CATSDPVTGVSEQFF	TGTGCCACCAGCGACCCTGTGACAGGGGTGAGCGAGCAGTTCTTC
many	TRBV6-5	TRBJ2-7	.	CASSYYEQYF	TGTGCCAGCAGCTACTACGAGCAGTACTTC
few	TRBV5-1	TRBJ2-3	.	CASSFDGTDTQYF	TGCGCCAGCAGCTTCGATGGGACAGATACGCAGTATTTT
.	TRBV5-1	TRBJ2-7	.	CASSFSWGSHSYEQYF	TGCGCCAGCAGCTTTAGTTGGGGGTCCCACTCCTACGAGCAGTACTTC
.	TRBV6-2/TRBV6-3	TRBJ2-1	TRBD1	CASSGRGPDEQFF	TGTGCCAGCAGTGGCAGGGGGCCCGATGAGCAGTTCTTC
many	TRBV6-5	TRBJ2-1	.	CASSYSGRSYNEQFF	TGTGCCAGCAGTTACAGTGGGAGGTCCTACAATGAGCAGTTCTTC
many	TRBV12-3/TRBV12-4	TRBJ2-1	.	CASSLVGSSYNEQFF	TGCGCCAGCAGCTTGGTGGGGAGCTCCTACAATGAGCAGTTCTTC
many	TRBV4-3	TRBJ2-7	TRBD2	CASSQEPLAVYEQYF	TGCGCCAGCAGCCAAGAACCCCTAGCGGTCTACGAGCAGTACTTC
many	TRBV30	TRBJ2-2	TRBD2	CAWSMGGSTGELFF	TGTGCCTGGAGTATGGGGGGGAGCACCGGGGAGCTGTTTTTT
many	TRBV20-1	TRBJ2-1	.	CSAPGLANEQFF	TGCAGTGCTCCGGGACTGGCGAATGAGCAGTTCTTC
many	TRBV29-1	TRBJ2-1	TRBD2	CSVETLAGGRDEQFF	TGCAGCGTTGAAACGTTAGCGGGAGGCCGAGATGAGCAGTTCTTC
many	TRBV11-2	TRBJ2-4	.	CASSLEVAWGRAKNIQYF	TGTGCCAGCAGCTTAGAAGTGGCGTGGGGGCGGGCCAAAAACATTCAGTACTTC
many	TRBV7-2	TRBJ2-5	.	CASGRGVEETQYF	TGTGCCAGCGGCAGGGGGGTGGAGGAGACCCAGTACTTC
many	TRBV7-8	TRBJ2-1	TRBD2	CASSISGTSGPSSYNEQFF	TGTGCCAGCAGCATATCCGGGACTAGCGGACCGAGCTCCTACAATGAGCAGTTCTTC
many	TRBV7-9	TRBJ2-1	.	CASSDLGGIPAYNEQFF	TGTGCCAGCAGCGACTTAGGCGGGATCCCCGCCTACAATGAGCAGTTCTTC
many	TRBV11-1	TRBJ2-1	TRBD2	CASSPESLGTSAYNEQFF	TGTGCCAGCAGCCCTGAATCTTTGGGGACTAGCGCCTACAATGAGCAGTTCTTC
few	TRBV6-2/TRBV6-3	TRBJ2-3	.	CASSPWAGPADTQYF	TGTGCCAGCAGTCCCTGGGCAGGGCCCGCAGATACGCAGTATTTT
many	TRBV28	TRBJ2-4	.	CASSFGQGLGIQYF	TGTGCCAGCAGTTTTGGCCAGGGGTTGGGCATTCAGTACTTC
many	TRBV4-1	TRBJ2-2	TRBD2	CASSQAPGLDGELFF	TGCGCCAGCAGCCAAGCACCGGGACTAGACGGGGAGCTGTTTTTT
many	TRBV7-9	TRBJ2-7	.	CASSFGGIFEQYF	TGTGCCAGCAGCTTTGGCGGTATATTTGAGCAGTACTTC
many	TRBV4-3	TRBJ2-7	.	CASSQDRLAGHEQYF	TGCGCCAGCAGCCAAGATCGGCTAGCCGGCCACGAGCAGTACTTC
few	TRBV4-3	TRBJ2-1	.	CASSQEIADSDSSYNEQFF	TGCGCCAGCAGCCAAGAAATAGCCGATAGCGATAGCTCCTACAATGAGCAGTTCTTC
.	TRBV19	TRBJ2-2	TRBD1	CASNSPKGQDTGELFF	TGTGCCAGTAACTCCCCGAAAGGACAGGACACCGGGGAGCTGTTTTTT